A single sample gave rise to the 29 T cell receptor beta chains below, sequenced in a study of blood T cells in healthy people across ages. A J-beta primer mix and a sample-barcoded 5' primer were used in a second PCR of roughly 6 to 11 cycles. TCRdb re-derived calls from the 5' RACE reads in MiXCR, one entry per CDR3 protein. The sample holds over a million distinct CDR3 sequences, 40% to 55% seen once. Sequencing was done on a sample of blood. These receptors were obtained from a woman aged 55 to 70 in good health.

This clonotype appeared a few times. This rearrangement joins TRBV28 to TRBJ2-5, with D possibly being TRBD1 (5 bases). The DNA end is more similar to TRBJ2-7, so the J call may be wrong. The CDR3 loop spans 14 amino acids. The germline V gene encodes CDR1 MDHEN and CDR2 SYDVKM. The CDR3 here is CASSSALTGYEQYF. CDR3 nucleotide sequence: TGTGCCAGCAGCTCCGCCCTAACAGGCTACGAGCAGTACTTC.

This clonotype was counted ten times or more. The rearrangement joins TRBV7-2 to TRBJ1-2; D possibly corresponds to TRBD1 (5 bases). The CDR3 sequence is 14 residues long. Germline CDR1 is SGHTA and CDR2 is FQGNSA. V lost 2 bases and J lost 3, with 10 bases in between. DNA for the CDR3: TGTGCCAGCAGCTTATCCCCAGGGTACTATGGCTACACCTTC. This translates into CASSLSPGYYGYTF.

The J gene is TRBJ2-5, the V gene TRBV18, with no clear D. The germline V gene encodes CDR1 KGHSH and CDR2 LQKENI. V was trimmed by 0 bases and J by 1 base, leaving 9 bases between them. The length of the CDR3 is 15 residues. The DNA for the CDR3 is TGTGCCAGCTCACCACCCGAACTGTTCCAAGAGACCCAGTACTTC. Translating it yields CASSPPELFQETQYF.

This chain links TRBV12-3 or TRBV12-4 with TRBJ2-7; D is unresolved. The CDR3 spans 12 residues. V was cut by 8 bases and J by 6 bases, with 14 bases left in between. The CDR3 loop reads CASASWVPEQYF. The CDR3 DNA sequence: TGTGCCAGCGCGAGCTGGGTCCCCGAGCAGTACTTC.

About this clonotype itself: An end of the junction differs from the germline gene, which may be a read error. V and J are TRBV3-1 and TRBJ2-1; no firm D call. This CDR3 has 11 amino acids. The germline V gene has CDR1 LGHDT and CDR2 YNNKEL (reference sequence). DNA of the CDR3: TGTGCCAGCAGCCAATGGGGTGAGCGGTTCTTC. Residues: CASSQWGERFF.

The chain recombines TRBV3-1 with TRBJ1-6; 7 nucleotides line up with TRBD1. Trimming took 2 bases from V and 10 from J; bases not matched to a gene: 8. This CDR3 has 15 amino acids. The germline V gene encodes CDR1 LGHDT and CDR2 YNNKEL (reference sequence). CDR3 sequence reads: CASSQRRQGRSPLHF. In nucleotides, the CDR3 is TGTGCCAGCAGCCAAAGGAGACAGGGTCGATCACCCCTCCACTTT.

The chain links TRBV6-6 to TRBJ2-3, with D uncertain. The CDR3 is 10 amino acids. Trimming took 8 bases from V and 6 from J, leaving 6 bases between them. The germline gives CDR1 MNHNY, CDR2 SVGAGI (reference sequence). CDR3 sequence: CASGVDTQYF. CDR3 sequence (DNA): TGTGCCAGCGGAGTGGATACGCAGTATTTT.

The V gene is TRBV5-1, the J gene TRBJ2-1; a possible D gene is TRBD1 (5 bases). The germline V gene encodes CDR1 SGHRS and CDR2 YFSETQ. V was trimmed by 3 bases and J by 2 bases, leaving 18 bases between them. The CDR3 length is 17 residues. The CDR3 nucleotides read TGCGCCAGCAGCTCGGTCAGCGACAGTTGGACCTACAATGAGCAGTTCTTC. Encoded protein: CASSSVSDSWTYNEQFF.

The gene calls are TRBV24-1 and TRBJ2-1; 13 bases are a match to TRBD2. Judging by the DNA end, TRBJ2-7 fits better; the J call may be wrong. The CDR3 contains 17 residues. Germline lookup yields CDR1 KGHDR and CDR2 SFDVKD. CDR3 residues: CATQLAGGPSYYNEQYF. For the CDR3, the DNA is TGTGCCACCCAACTAGCGGGAGGGCCCTCCTACTACAATGAGCAGTACTTC.

For this clonotype: The junction and the germline gene differ at one end; a read error may be behind it. The chain joins TRBV4-2 to TRBJ2-3; 14 nucleotides match TRBD2. CDR1 is LGHNA, CDR2 YNFKEQ, per germline. The CDR3 sequence is 17 residues long. Here the CDR3 reads CACSQVGTSGRGPTQYF. DNA of the CDR3: TGTGCCTGCAGCCAAGTTGGGACTAGCGGGAGAGGACCTACGCAGTATTTT.

This clonotype has only a few counts. The CDR3 DNA sequence: TGCGCCAGCAGCTCCCGGGACAGCGGGAGGCCCCGCTCCTACAATGAGCAGTTCTTC. This codes for CASSSRDSGRPRSYNEQFF. V is TRBV5-1 and J is TRBJ2-1, with 9 bases that match TRBD2. Germline V lookup: CDR1 SGHRS, CDR2 YFSETQ. With V trimmed by 3 bases and J by 0 bases, 13 bases remained unmatched. The CDR3 is 19 residues long.

V is TRBV5-1 and J is TRBJ1-2; a weak D match, TRBD1 (6 bases). The CDR3 is made up of 14 amino acids. The V end was cut by 4 bases, the J end by 5 bases, with 15 bases between. The germline V gene encodes CDR1 SGHRS and CDR2 YFSETQ. CDR3 region: CASSPGERGYGYTF. In DNA form, the CDR3 reads TGCGCCAGCAGCCCAGGGGAGAGGGGGTATGGCTACACCTTC.

The V call is TRBV20-1, the J call TRBJ2-3, with no clear D. V lost 5 bases, J lost 0 bases, and 15 bases lay in between. The CDR3 sequence is 15 residues long. Germline CDR1 DFQATT, CDR2 SNEGSKA (reference sequence). DNA for the CDR3: TGCAGTGCTCCCGACTTCCTCCGTAGCACAGATACGCAGTATTTT. This translates into CSAPDFLRSTDTQYF.

The V call is TRBV3-1, the J call TRBJ2-1; TRBD2 aligns across 8 bases. CDR3 length equals 15 residues. Germline lookup yields CDR1 LGHDT and CDR2 YNNKEL (reference sequence). V lost 5 bases and J lost 6; bases outside the gene matches: 9. CDR3: CASSVSGSESNEQFF. The CDR3 nucleotides are TGTGCCAGCAGCGTCAGCGGGAGTGAGAGCAATGAGCAGTTCTTC.

This clonotype turned up a few times. The gene calls are TRBV5-1 and TRBJ2-3; 11 nucleotides align to TRBD2. Trimming cost V 0 bases and J 0 bases; bases outside gene matches: 3. The germline gives CDR1 SGHRS, CDR2 YFSETQ. The CDR3 is 17 residues long. As DNA, the CDR3 is TGCGCCAGCAGCTTGGCCGGGACTAGCGGAAGCACAGATACGCAGTATTTT. This encodes CASSLAGTSGSTDTQYF.

CDR3 in amino acids: CASSSETVTGELFF. Here the CDR3 DNA reads TGTGCCAGCAGTTCAGAGACAGTCACCGGGGAGCTGTTTTTT. The rearrangement joins TRBV27 to TRBJ2-2; weak D call: TRBD1 (5 bases). This CDR3 comprises 14 residues. The germline V gene has CDR1 MNHEY and CDR2 SMNVEV (reference sequence). The V and J ends lost 4 bases and 4 bases respectively, with 10 bases between them.

The V and J genes are TRBV11-2 and TRBJ2-7; 7 nucleotides align to TRBD1. There are 14 residues in the CDR3. V was clipped by 5 bases and J by 2 bases; unmatched bases: 6. Germline V gene sequence: CDR1 SGHAT, CDR2 FQNNGV. In DNA, the CDR3 is TGTGCCAGCAGCGAAAGGGACAGTCCCTACGAGCAGTACTTC. Protein product: CASSERDSPYEQYF.

The chain employs TRBV6-5 and TRBJ2-3, with 8 bases fitting TRBD1. CDR3 size: 15 residues. Trimming took 3 bases from V and 3 from J; bases not matched to a gene: 5. Germline V CDR1 and CDR2: MNHEY, SVGAGI. In DNA, the CDR3 is TGTGCCAGCAGTTATCAGGGGGCGAGGACAGATACGCAGTATTTT. It is translated as CASSYQGARTDTQYF.

The CDR3 spells CASSRTSGRSYNEQFF. The CDR3 nucleotides read TGTGCCAGCAGTCGGACTAGCGGGAGGTCCTACAATGAGCAGTTCTTC. The V gene is TRBV28, the J gene TRBJ2-1; TRBD2 aligns across 14 bases. Trimming removed 5 bases from V and 1 base from J; junction bases left unmatched: 1. CDR1 and CDR2 from the germline V gene are MDHEN and SYDVKM. The CDR3 spans 16 residues.

As to this clonotype: It may be a read error: a sequence one base away is much more abundant. This chain connects TRBV5-1 to TRBJ2-7; 12 positions agree with TRBD2. Germline lookup yields CDR1 SGHRS and CDR2 YFSETQ. The CDR3 spans 15 residues. CDR3 DNA sequence: TGCGCCAGCAGCGAAGGACTAGCGGGGACCTACGGGCAGTACTTC. Translated: CASSEGLAGTYGQYF.

This chain links TRBV25-1 with TRBJ2-7; D ambiguous. From germline, CDR1 is MGHDK and CDR2 SYGVNS. CDR3 length: 14 amino acids. Trimming shortened V by 1 base and J by 3 bases, and 10 bases separated the two germline ends. CDR3 sequence reads: CASSESGWSYEQYF. In DNA form, the CDR3 reads TGTGCCAGCAGTGAATCCGGATGGAGCTACGAGCAGTACTTC.

This clonotype showed up just a few times. This chain joins TRBV7-9 and TRBJ2-3; possibly TRBD2 for D (6 bases). The CDR3 contains 18 residues. Germline-derived CDR1 and CDR2 are SEHNR and FQNEAQ (reference sequence). The V gene lost 5 bases and the J gene lost 0 bases, with 21 bases spanning the gap. CDR3 protein: CASSPKFKLAYSTDTQYF. CDR3 coding DNA: TGTGCCAGCAGCCCAAAGTTCAAACTAGCCTATAGCACAGATACGCAGTATTTT. The complete variable domain, with remaining parts taken from reference TRBV7-9 and TRBJ2-3, reads DTGVSQNPRHKITKRGQNVTFRCDPISEHNRLYWYRQTLGQGPEFLTYFQNEAQLEKSRLLSDRFSAERPKGSFSTLEIQRTEQGDSAMYLCASSPKFKLAYSTDTQYFGPGTRLTVL.

V is TRBV7-2 and J is TRBJ2-3; maybe TRBD1 (5 bases). This CDR3 region has 13 residues. The V gene's germline CDR1 is SGHTA and CDR2 FQGNSA. In nucleotides, the CDR3 is TGTGCTAGTGGTCTCAGGGCCCCAGATACGCAGTATTTT. Its protein product is CASGLRAPDTQYF.

The V call is TRBV30, the J call TRBJ2-5, with TRBD2 matching over 10 bases. The ends lost 6 bases at V and 9 bases at J; junction bases unmatched: 1. This CDR3 is built from 10 residues. Germline CDR1 reads GTSNPN; CDR2 reads SVGIG (reference sequence). CDR3 DNA: TGTGCCTGCCTAGCGGGGGCCCAGTACTTC. It specifies CACLAGAQYF.

J is TRBJ2-7 and V is TRBV27; 9 bases are shared with TRBD2. Germline values: CDR1 MNHEY, CDR2 SMNVEV (reference sequence). CDR3 length: 16 amino acids. Trimming at V came to 7 bases and at J to 7 bases, leaving 17 bases not matched to a gene. DNA of the CDR3: TGTGCCAGCATGGCACCCGGGACTAGCAGCTACAATGAGCAGTACTTC. Amino acids: CASMAPGTSSYNEQYF.

A few counts support this clonotype. V and J are TRBV9 and TRBJ2-3; D is ambiguous. The length of the CDR3 is 13 residues. Germline CDR1 and CDR2: SGDLS and YYNGEE. V dropped 1 base and J dropped 5 bases, with 8 bases sitting between them. In DNA, the CDR3 is TGTGCCAGCAGCGTATTGTGGGGAGATACGCAGTATTTT. Its translation: CASSVLWGDTQYF.

This chain links TRBV11-2 with TRBJ1-4; 9 bases map to TRBD1. This CDR3 comprises 14 residues. Germline trimming cut 4 bases from V and 7 bases from J; bases unmatched to any gene: 4. Germline lookup yields CDR1 SGHAT and CDR2 FQNNGV. The CDR3 region has the DNA TGTGCCAGCAGCTACGACAGGGGGGTTGAAAAACTGTTTTTT. Protein product: CASSYDRGVEKLFF.

This sequence joins TRBV11-2 and TRBJ2-5; D gene ambiguous. Trimming left V 10 bases short and J 2 bases short, with 11 bases between. This CDR3 region has 12 residues. Per germline, CDR1 SGHAT and CDR2 FQNNGV. CDR3 amino acids: CATQRGQETQYF. The CDR3 coding sequence is TGTGCCACCCAGAGAGGTCAAGAGACCCAGTACTTC.

This chain joins TRBV15 and TRBJ2-1; 8 bases agree with TRBD2. With 0 bases clipped from V and 4 bases from J, the junction kept 8 bases outside the gene matches. The CDR3 covers 17 residues. Germline CDR1 and CDR2: LNHNV and YYDKDF (reference sequence). The CDR3 region has the DNA TGTGCCACCAGCAGAGATGGCATAGCGGGAAGTTACAATGAGCAGTTCTTC. Amino acids: CATSRDGIAGSYNEQFF.